A single sample is the source of the 18 T cell receptor beta chains below, sequenced in a study of blood T cell repertoires in COVID-19. Generated by immunoSEQ multiplex PCR, the TCRdb table keeps only in-frame clones and is missing some. The table records roughly 150,000 clones, just over 85% of them present only once. Specimen: PBMCs or T cells enriched from blood (not recorded which). The source is a man aged 50-60 years who had recovered from COVID-19.

The rearrangement links TRBV28 to TRBJ1-1, with 8 bases lining up with TRBD1. Per germline, CDR1 MDHEN and CDR2 SYDVKM. The V gene end was trimmed by 6 bases and the J gene end by 1 base; junction bases not matched to a gene: 10. The CDR3 is 16 amino acids. The CDR3: CASSPPLGTGNTEAFF. The CDR3 DNA reads TGTGCCAGCAGCCCCCCTCTCGGGACAGGGAACACTGAAGCTTTCTTT.

V gene TRBV11-3 combines with J gene TRBJ2-7, with 8 bases identical to TRBD1. The CDR3 runs 13 residues. The V gene end was trimmed by 1 base and the J gene end by 11 bases; junction bases not matched to a gene: 7. CDR1 SGHNT and CDR2 YENEEA come from the germline V gene. CDR3 protein: CASSLGGQGSKYF. CDR3 DNA sequence: TGTGCCAGCAGCTTAGGCGGACAGGGATCGAAGTACTTC.

This clone showed up just once. The J gene is TRBJ2-7, the V gene TRBV24-1; D is uncertain. This CDR3 has 14 residues. Germline CDR1 is KGHDR and CDR2 is SFDVKD. Trimming stripped 6 bases from V and 1 base from J, with 12 bases between. The CDR3 is CATSPRHNSYEQYF. CDR3 nucleotides: TGTGCCACCAGTCCACGACACAATTCCTACGAGCAGTACTTC.

The V and J genes are TRBV7-3 and TRBJ2-1; TRBD2 is a possible D gene (5 bases). V lost 4 bases and J 4 bases, leaving 14 bases between the germline ends. The germline gives CDR1 SGHTA, CDR2 FQGTGA. CDR3 length: 15 amino acids. The CDR3 loop reads CASSYDGGGYNEQFF. CDR3 DNA: TGTGCCAGCAGCTACGACGGAGGTGGATACAATGAGCAGTTCTTC.

The CDR3 coding sequence is TGTGCCAGCAGTTACAGGGGGGGCGGATACGAGCAGTACTTC. Translation: CASSYRGGGYEQYF. V is TRBV6-5 and J is TRBJ2-7; D possibly corresponds to TRBD2 (7 bases). The CDR3 spans 14 residues. Germline CDR1 reads MNHEY; CDR2 reads SVGAGI. The ends were cut back, 2 bases at V and 4 bases at J, with 12 bases in the middle.

The CDR3 DNA reads as TGTGCCACCAGCCCATCATCCTATGGCTACACCTTC. Encoded protein: CATSPSSYGYTF. The chain uses TRBV15 and TRBJ1-2; no firm D call. The V end lost 5 bases, the J end lost 4 bases, and 8 bases lay between the germline ends. Germline V gene data show CDR1 as LNHNV and CDR2 as YYDKDF (reference sequence). The CDR3 loop spans 12 amino acids.

The V and J genes are TRBV7-9 and TRBJ1-5; tentative D call: TRBD1 (5 bases). The CDR3 covers 13 residues. Trimming took 2 bases from V and 5 from J, leaving 7 bases between them. Germline CDR1 reads SEHNR; CDR2 reads FQNEAQ (reference sequence). In nucleotides, the CDR3 is TGTGCCAGCAGCTTAAGGGGCGATCAGCCCCAGCATTTT. Translating it yields CASSLRGDQPQHF.

This rearrangement joins TRBV7-3 to TRBJ2-3; D remains ambiguous. Germline CDR1 and CDR2: SGHTA and FQGTGA. CDR3 size: 13 residues. V shed 3 bases and J shed 3 bases, with 7 bases lying between them. The CDR3 reads CASSFSRTDTQYF. The CDR3 bases are TGTGCCAGCAGCTTTTCCCGGACAGATACGCAGTATTTT.

This rearrangement joins TRBV5-1 to TRBJ1-2; 10 bases line up with TRBD1. The V gene end was trimmed by 4 bases and the J gene end by 5 bases; junction bases not matched to a gene: 8. The CDR3 consists of 15 residues. Germline CDR1 and CDR2: SGHRS and YFSETQ. CDR3 protein: CASSPGDRGTYGYTF. As DNA, the CDR3 is TGCGCCAGCAGCCCGGGGGACAGGGGAACTTATGGCTACACCTTC.

V usage is TRBV3-1 (or the pseudogene TRBV3-2) and J usage is TRBJ2-3; 7 bases fit TRBD2. Germline V lookup: CDR1 LGHDT, CDR2 YNNKEL (reference sequence). CDR3 length: 18 residues. V was clipped by 0 bases and J by 0 bases; unmatched bases: 9. The CDR3 DNA reads as TGTGCCAGCAGCCAAGAAGGGCGACTAGCCTCTAGCACAGATACGCAGTATTTT. Protein product: CASSQEGRLASSTDTQYF.

This chain uses TRBV4-3 with TRBJ2-6; D not certain. Germline V CDR1 and CDR2: LGHNA, YSLEER. CDR3 length: 19 amino acids. V was cut by 0 bases and J by 0 bases, with 15 bases left in between. CDR3 sequence reads: CASSQDILGGFSGANVLTF. Written as DNA, the CDR3 is TGCGCCAGCAGCCAAGATATATTAGGCGGATTCTCTGGGGCCAACGTCCTGACTTTC.

This clone is a singleton in its sample. In DNA form, the CDR3 reads TGTGCCAGCAGCGTGGACGGGAATACGCAGTATTTT. It is translated as CASSVDGNTQYF. The chain combines TRBV7-2 with TRBJ2-3, with D possibly TRBD2 on 5 matching bases. This CDR3 comprises 12 residues. The V end lost 5 bases, the J end lost 7 bases, and 10 bases lay between the germline ends. Germline V gene sequence: CDR1 SGHTA, CDR2 FQGNSA.

In the case of this clone: Other DNA sequences in the same sample also yield this CDR3. This chain joins TRBV2 and TRBJ1-5; D call uncertain. CDR3 length: 14 residues. V was clipped by 3 bases and J by 0 bases, with 6 bases between them. Per germline, CDR1 SNHLY and CDR2 FYNNEI. In nucleotides, the CDR3 is TGTGCCAGCAGTGATCGGGTTAGCAATCAGCCCCAGCATTTT. Translating gives CASSDRVSNQPQHF.

The chain couples TRBV3-1 (or the pseudogene TRBV3-2) to TRBJ2-7, with 11 bases identical to TRBD2. The CDR3 is 22 residues long. Germline V gene lookup returns CDR1 LGHDT and CDR2 YNNKEL (reference sequence). V trimming: 0 bases; J trimming: 3 bases; junction bases outside the gene matches: 22. The DNA for the CDR3 is TGTGCCAGCAGCCAAGACGGGGTGTGGAATCCGTCCCCTGGGACTAGCGGCTACGAGCAGTACTTC. Its protein product is CASSQDGVWNPSPGTSGYEQYF.

The chain has TRBV9 and TRBJ1-3, with D perhaps TRBD1 (6 bases). Germline V gives CDR1 SGDLS, CDR2 YYNGEE. The CDR3 loop spans 14 amino acids. V gave up 0 bases and J gave up 6 bases, with 10 bases separating them. The DNA for the CDR3 is TGTGCCAGCAGCGTAGGCAGGGGTACAAACACCATATATTTT. Translated: CASSVGRGTNTIYF.

The rearrangement uses TRBV5-6 and TRBJ1-5; maybe TRBD1 (6 bases). The CDR3 has 15 amino acids. Trimming left V 3 bases short and J 4 bases short, with 14 bases between. The germline V gene encodes CDR1 SGHDT and CDR2 YYEEEE. CDR3 nucleotides: TGTGCCAGCAGCTCCGGACAGACCCCGAATCAGCCCCAGCATTTT. Translated: CASSSGQTPNQPQHF.

The chain employs TRBV5-6 and TRBJ2-7; 9 bases line up with TRBD2. The V and J ends lost 4 bases and 0 bases, in that order; junction bases with no gene match: 8. This CDR3 has 16 amino acids. CDR1 is SGHDT and CDR2 is YYEEEE in the germline V gene. The CDR3 DNA reads TGTGCCAGCAGCGCCTTAGCGGGGGTCAGCTCCTACGAGCAGTACGTC. It specifies CASSALAGVSSYEQYV.

The V and J genes are TRBV30 and TRBJ1-6, with D perhaps TRBD1 (5 bases). Looked up from germline, CDR1 is GTSNPN and CDR2 is SVGIG (reference sequence). The CDR3 is made up of 12 amino acids. Trimming stripped 4 bases from V and 14 bases from J, with 15 bases between. Here the CDR3 DNA reads TGTGCCTGGATGGGGGGGGATACATCCCTCCACTTT. It specifies CAWMGGDTSLHF.